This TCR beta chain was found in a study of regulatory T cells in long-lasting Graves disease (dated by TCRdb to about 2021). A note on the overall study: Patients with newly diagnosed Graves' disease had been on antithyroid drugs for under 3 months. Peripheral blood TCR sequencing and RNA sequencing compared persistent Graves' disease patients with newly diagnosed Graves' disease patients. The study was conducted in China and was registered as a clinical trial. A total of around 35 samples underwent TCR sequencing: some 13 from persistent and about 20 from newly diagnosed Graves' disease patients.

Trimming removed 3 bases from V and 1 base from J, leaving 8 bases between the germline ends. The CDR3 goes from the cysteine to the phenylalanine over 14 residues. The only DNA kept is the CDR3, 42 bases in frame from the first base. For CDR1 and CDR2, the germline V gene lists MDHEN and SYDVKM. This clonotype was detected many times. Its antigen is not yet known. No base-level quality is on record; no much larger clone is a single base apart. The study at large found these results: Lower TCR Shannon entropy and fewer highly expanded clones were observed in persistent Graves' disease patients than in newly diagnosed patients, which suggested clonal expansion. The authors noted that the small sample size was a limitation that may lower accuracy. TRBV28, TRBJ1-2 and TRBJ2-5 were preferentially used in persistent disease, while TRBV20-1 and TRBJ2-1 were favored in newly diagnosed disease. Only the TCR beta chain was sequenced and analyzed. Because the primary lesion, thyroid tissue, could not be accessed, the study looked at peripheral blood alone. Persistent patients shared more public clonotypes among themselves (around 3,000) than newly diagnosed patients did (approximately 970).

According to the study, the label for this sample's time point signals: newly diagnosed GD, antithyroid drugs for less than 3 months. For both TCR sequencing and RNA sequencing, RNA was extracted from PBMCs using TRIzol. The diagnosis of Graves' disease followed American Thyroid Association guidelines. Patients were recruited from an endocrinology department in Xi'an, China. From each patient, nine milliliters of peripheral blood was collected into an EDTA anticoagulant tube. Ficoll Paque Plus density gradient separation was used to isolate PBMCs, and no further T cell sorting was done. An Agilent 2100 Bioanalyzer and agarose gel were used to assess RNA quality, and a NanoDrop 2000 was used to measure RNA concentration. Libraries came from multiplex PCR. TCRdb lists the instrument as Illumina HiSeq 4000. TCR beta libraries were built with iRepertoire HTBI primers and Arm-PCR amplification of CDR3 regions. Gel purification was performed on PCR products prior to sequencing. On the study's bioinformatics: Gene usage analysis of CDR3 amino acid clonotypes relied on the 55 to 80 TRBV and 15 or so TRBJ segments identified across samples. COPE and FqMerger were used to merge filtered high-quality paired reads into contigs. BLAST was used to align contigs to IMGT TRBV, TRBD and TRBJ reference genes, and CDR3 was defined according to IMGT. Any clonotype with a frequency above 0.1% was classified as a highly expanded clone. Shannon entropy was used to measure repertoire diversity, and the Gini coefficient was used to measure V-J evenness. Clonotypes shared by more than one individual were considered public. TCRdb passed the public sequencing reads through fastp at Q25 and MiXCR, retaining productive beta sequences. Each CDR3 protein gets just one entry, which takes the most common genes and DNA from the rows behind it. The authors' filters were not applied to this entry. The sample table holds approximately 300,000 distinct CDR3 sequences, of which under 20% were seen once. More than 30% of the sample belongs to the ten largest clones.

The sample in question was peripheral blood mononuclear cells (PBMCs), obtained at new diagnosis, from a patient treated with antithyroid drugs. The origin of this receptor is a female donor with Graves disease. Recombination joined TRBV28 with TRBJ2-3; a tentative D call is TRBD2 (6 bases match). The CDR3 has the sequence CASSFVAGTDTQYF. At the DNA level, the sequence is TGTGCCAGCAGTTTTGTAGCGGGCACAGATACGCAGTATTTT. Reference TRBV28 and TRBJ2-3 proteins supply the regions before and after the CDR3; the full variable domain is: DVKVTQSSRYLVKRTGEKVFLECVQDMDHENMFWYRQDPGLGLRLIYFSYDVKMKEKGDIPEGYSVSREKKERFSLILESASTNQTSMYLCASSFVAGTDTQYFGPGTRLTVL.